This T cell receptor beta chain was documented in a study of blood T cell repertoires in COVID-19. About the study: Spain, Italy and the United States supplied samples that represented acute and convalescent COVID-19. Sources were T cells, B-cell-depleted T cells, or PBMCs; the material itself was cDNA or gDNA.

Patients of the Seattle cohort, enrolled during active infection, were followed longitudinally. J gave up 5 bases and V 4 bases, and 5 bases lay outside the gene matches. Per the germline V gene, CDR1 is MNHEY and CDR2 is SVGAGI. CDR3 length: 14 residues. Under the authors' procedure: Estimation of nucleated cell counts was performed using reference gene primer amplification. The repertoire was sequenced with immunoSEQ multiplex PCR; TCRdb's copy has only in-frame clones and lacks some. That table gives V, J and clone size, and the DNA gave D and trimming. Among 150,000 to 250,000 clones listed, roughly three quarters were seen once.

Sample: peripheral blood. The rearrangement joins TRBV6-5 to TRBJ2-3; 8 nucleotides align to TRBD1. The clonotype was recovered from a woman aged 40 to 55 with COVID-19, enrolled during active disease. The CDR3 region is CASSSTGARDTQYF. The CDR3 region has the DNA TGTGCCAGCAGTTCGACAGGGGCTAGAGATACGCAGTATTTT.